Detailed here is one TCR beta chain. V lost 4 bases and J lost 3, with 24 bases in between. The CDR3 has 18 residues. Germline assignment: CDR1 SGDLS and CDR2 YYNGEE. The authors ran a second PCR of about 6 to 12 cycles using a sample-barcoded 5' primer and a J-beta primer mix. TCRdb reanalysed the 5' RACE reads using MiXCR and keeps one entry per CDR3 protein. The profile shows fewer than 1.5 million distinct CDR3 sequences, approximately 42% of them singletons. The sample is drawn from a study of blood T cells in healthy people across ages. This chain uses TRBV9 with TRBJ2-3; weak D call: TRBD2 (6 bases). The receptor comes from a woman aged 18-29 years in good health. Sequenced material: blood. CDR3 coding DNA: TGTGCCAGCAGCCCCCCGGGACTTCCCGTTAAGCGGACAGATACGCAGTATTTT. This sequence encodes CASSPPGLPVKRTDTQYF.